Sequencing of this T cell receptor beta chain was carried out in a study of blood T cell repertoires in COVID-19. Study-wide background: COVID-19 samples, acute and convalescent, were from the United States, Italy and Spain. Sources were T cells, B-cell-depleted T cells, or PBMCs; the material itself was cDNA or gDNA.

The data were produced by immunoSEQ multiplex PCR, yet TCRdb's version contains in-frame clones alone and is incomplete. The sample lists 110,000 to 150,000 clones, over 70% occurring once. CDR1 is SSHAT and CDR2 is FNYEAQ in the germline V gene (reference sequence). After removal of 6 bases from V and 1 base from J, the junction contained 5 bases not matched to a gene. The CDR3 length is 16 residues. V gene TRBV7-7 combines with J gene TRBJ2-3, with 12 bases identical to TRBD2. The sequence was collected from a woman aged 55-75 years with acute or convalescent COVID-19. The sample consisted of peripheral blood. CDR3: CASSLAGGPGTDTQYF. DNA for the CDR3: TGTGCCAGCAGTCTAGCGGGAGGGCCGGGCACAGATACGCAGTATTTT.